This record concerns one TCR beta chain sequence. Its antigen remains unknown. PCR used 60 Vbeta primers and 13 Jbeta primers. Assay used: immunoSEQ multiplex PCR; TCRdb lists only in-frame clones, some missing. Of some 100,000 clones listed, 60% to 85% were seen once; the top ten hold less than 3%. The sample belongs to a study of cytomegalovirus exposure and HLA in healthy donors. Study background: From HLA-typed donors, an early data release held tens of millions of unique TCRs. General study findings and limits: Rare sequences made up most TCRs, while some public TCRs were found in many donors. TCR beta sequences reportedly predicted most subjects' HLA-A and HLA-B alleles accurately. HLA alleles showed associations with 15,000 to 20,000 TCR beta sequences in a later analysis, at a 0.05 false discovery rate.

Germline V gene lookup returns CDR1 SNHLY and CDR2 FYNNEI. Between the trimmed V and J ends, which lost 10 bases and 0 bases, there was a span of 12 bases. The CDR3 contains 13 residues. This receptor was taken from a female donor in good health and CMV-seronegative. Material: PBMCs. The chain couples TRBV2 to TRBJ1-1; D unclear. CDR3 sequence: CATLTGVNTEAFF. In DNA, the CDR3 is TGTGCCACTTTAACCGGGGTGAACACTGAAGCTTTCTTT.